The clone carrying this T cell receptor (beta chain) was counted a single time. Its target is not known. Each sorted subset replicate got 200 ng genomic DNA, 30,000 or so genomes. Methods used by the authors: Owing to the provision of junction-only sequences devoid of quality scores by immunoSEQ, filtering differed. The repertoire was sequenced with immunoSEQ multiplex PCR; TCRdb's copy has only in-frame clones and lacks some. That table gives V, J and clone size, and the DNA gave D and trimming. The sample carries approximately 1.4 million clones, about 98% recorded once. This specimen comes from a study of shared clonotypes between healthy human individuals. General study results and limits: Sequencing depth was a factor that was expected to affect clonotype sharing among donors. Clonotypes shared by all four donors outscored non-shared clonotypes in generation probability.

Material for sequencing was naive CD4+ T cells sorted from blood. The subset here: CD45RA+ positively selected. This clonotype was obtained from a man aged 25 to 45 in good health.

The CDR3 reads CSVEDWGYQETQYF. Here the CDR3 DNA reads TGCAGCGTTGAAGATTGGGGGTACCAAGAGACCCAGTACTTC. This chain uses TRBV29-1 with TRBJ2-5, with D perhaps TRBD1 or TRBD2 (5 bases each). The CDR3 covers 14 residues. In germline, CDR1 is SQVTM, CDR2 ANQGSEA. V was pared by 0 bases and J by 0 bases, with 8 bases between. The variable domain in full, with the rest retrieved from reference TRBV29-1 and TRBJ2-5, is SAVISQKPSRDICQRGTSLTIQCQVDSQVTMMFWYRQQPGQSLTLIATANQGSEATYESGFVIDKFPISRPNLTFSTLTVSNMSPEDSSIYLCSVEDWGYQETQYFGPGTRLLVL.